The next 31 T cell receptor beta chains were all read from a single sample in a study of Graves' ophthalmopathy and Graves' hyperthyroidism. RNA transcripts yielded amplified TCR beta CDR3 regions. The library came from an HTBI-primed first-round RT-PCR and a second-round multiplex PCR. TCRdb redid the calling of the multiplex PCR reads with MiXCR, one entry per CDR3 protein. The sample holds 400,000 or so distinct CDR3 sequences; about 15% are singletons and the top ten take 2.4%. The sequenced sample was peripheral blood. These receptors were obtained from an adult woman with stable Graves' hyperthyroidism.

In this sample, this clonotype turned up many times. V gene TRBV18 combines with J gene TRBJ1-5; D unresolved. Germline V gene lookup returns CDR1 KGHSH and CDR2 LQKENI. Between the trimmed V and J ends, which lost 5 bases and 7 bases, there was a span of 12 bases. This CDR3 comprises 13 residues. CDR3 DNA: TGTGCCAGCTCAGCCGGGGAGCGGCAGCCCCAGCATTTT. This gives the protein CASSAGERQPQHF.

As to this clonotype: Without the conserved terminal phenylalanine or tryptophan, this CDR3 likely stems from a read error. The DNA is left out, because the CDR3 cannot be placed on it with certainty; the CDR3 is given as TCRdb lists it. The V gene is TRBV6-2 or TRBV6-3, the J gene TRBJ2-5; the listed D gene, TRBD1, was not tested against the DNA. The CDR3 numbers 8 amino acids, ends counted. CDR1 and CDR2 from the germline V gene are MNHEY and SVGEGT. This chain's CDR3 is CASSLWPR.

In its sample, this clonotype was seen many times. The rearrangement uses TRBV6-2 or TRBV6-3 and TRBJ1-2; 9 nucleotides align to TRBD1. V shed 9 bases and J 4 bases; nucleotides not matched to a gene: 6. The CDR3 totals 13 residues. CDR1 and CDR2 from the germline V gene are MNHEY and SVGEGT. CDR3 bases: TGTGCCAGTAATACGGACAGGGGCTATGGCTACACCTTC. Translating gives CASNTDRGYGYTF.

The chain carries TRBV27 and TRBJ2-7, with a possible D match to TRBD1 (6 bases). Trimming shortened V by 6 bases and J by 4 bases, and 22 bases separated the two germline ends. The CDR3 extends over 16 amino acids. Looked up from germline, CDR1 is MNHEY and CDR2 is SMNVEV (reference sequence). The CDR3 coding sequence is TGTGCCAGCAGAACTCCTTCACAGGGAGATATTTACGAGCAGTACTTC. As protein: CASRTPSQGDIYEQYF.

J is TRBJ2-5 and V is TRBV12-3 or TRBV12-4; 12 bases line up with TRBD1. V was pared by 5 bases and J by 1 base, with 5 bases of the junction left unmatched. CDR3 size: 16 residues. CDR3 residues: CASSRGQGAAQETQYF. CDR3 bases: TGTGCCAGCAGTAGGGGACAGGGGGCGGCCCAAGAGACCCAGTACTTC.

This clonotype was observed a single time. V usage is TRBV12-3 or TRBV12-4 and J usage is TRBJ2-7; a weak D match, TRBD1 (6 bases). The V gene lost 2 bases and the J gene lost 1 base, with 15 bases spanning the gap. The CDR3 length is 16 residues. The CDR3 DNA reads TGTGCCAGCAGTTTACCCACAGGGCTCAGGTCCTACGAGCAGTACTTC. Protein sequence: CASSLPTGLRSYEQYF.

This clonotype was counted many times. The chain has TRBV12-3 or TRBV12-4 and TRBJ2-7, with D perhaps given as TRBD1 or TRBD2 (5 bases each). Trimming removed 7 bases from V and 6 bases from J, with 16 bases in between. The CDR3 has 13 residues. The CDR3 sequence is CASNHQKGPEQYF. The DNA of the CDR3 is TGTGCCAGCAACCACCAGAAGGGACCCGAGCAGTACTTC.

This clonotype was recorded at least ten times. The chain employs TRBV6-4 and TRBJ2-7, with 7 positions matching TRBD2. CDR1 is MRHNA, CDR2 SNTAGT, per germline. V dropped 11 bases and J dropped 4; count of bases not matched to a gene: 8. The CDR3 contains 12 residues. CDR3 in amino acids: CAGPSGRYEQYF. CDR3 in DNA: TGTGCCGGCCCTAGCGGAAGGTACGAGCAGTACTTC.

The genes are TRBV12-3 or TRBV12-4 and TRBJ1-1; 8 bases match TRBD1. CDR3 length: 13 amino acids. V was clipped by 7 bases and J by 5 bases; unmatched bases: 6. CDR3 residues: CASNRQGWTEAFF. The CDR3 DNA reads TGTGCCAGCAACCGACAGGGGTGGACTGAAGCTTTCTTT.

The rearrangement joins TRBV12-3 or TRBV12-4 to TRBJ2-4, with 7 bases aligning to TRBD1. This CDR3 is 14 amino acids long. V lost 6 bases and J lost 4; bases outside the gene matches: 6. The CDR3 coding sequence is TGTGCCAGCAGCCGGGACAGCATAAAAAACATTCAGTACTTC. It specifies CASSRDSIKNIQYF.

The chain recombines TRBV20-1 with TRBJ2-7; 7 positions agree with TRBD1. CDR3 length: 14 amino acids. Germline V CDR1 and CDR2: DFQATT, SNEGSKA (reference sequence). The V and J ends lost 5 bases and 10 bases, in that order; junction bases with no gene match: 17. The CDR3: CSAEERTGATRQYF. The CDR3 DNA reads as TGCAGTGCTGAAGAGAGGACAGGTGCCACGAGACAGTACTTC.

The genes are TRBV6-2 or TRBV6-3 and TRBJ2-1; D is tentatively TRBD1 or TRBD2 (5 bases each). The length of the CDR3 is 17 residues. The germline CDR1 and CDR2 sequences are MNHEY and SVGEGT. The V and J ends lost 2 bases and 2 bases respectively, with 16 bases between them. The CDR3 DNA reads as TGTGCCAGCAGTTACGGGGCGGGTCATCCTACCTACAATGAGCAGTTCTTC. This translates into CASSYGAGHPTYNEQFF.

This clonotype appeared a few times. A much larger clone lies one base from this, so it may be a read error. The chain carries TRBV29-1 and TRBJ1-2; a possible D gene is TRBD1 (5 bases). The CDR3 length is 14 residues. Germline V gene sequence: CDR1 SQVTM, CDR2 ANQGSEA. Trimming shortened V by 2 bases and J by 4 bases, and 14 bases separated the two germline ends. CDR3 sequence: CSVEKRQGSYGYTF. Written as DNA, the CDR3 is TGCAGCGTTGAAAAAAGGCAGGGTTCCTATGGCTACACCTTC.

In this sample, this clonotype turned up a few times. This chain joins TRBV6-2 or TRBV6-3 and TRBJ2-7; 12 bases are a match to TRBD2. V shed 7 bases and J 1 base; nucleotides not matched to a gene: 5. The CDR3 spans 15 residues. Germline CDR1 reads MNHEY; CDR2 reads SVGEGT. CDR3 coding DNA: TGTGCCAGCACCCCGACTAGCGGGAGATCCTACGAGCAGTACTTC. Protein sequence: CASTPTSGRSYEQYF.

Concerning this clonotype itself: Since a much larger clone is just one base distant, this may be a read error. The rearrangement uses TRBV12-3 or TRBV12-4 and TRBJ1-1; D gene ambiguous. CDR3 length equals 13 residues. The V and J ends lost 2 bases and 5 bases respectively, with 9 bases between them. The CDR3, as DNA: TGTGCCAGCAGTTTATGCGGGAGTACTGAAGCTTTCTTT. It codes for CASSLCGSTEAFF.

This clonotype was counted many times. The chain joins TRBV6-5 to TRBJ2-5; D is undetermined. The ends were cut back, 4 bases at V and 3 bases at J, with 9 bases in the middle. Germline V gene data show CDR1 as MNHEY and CDR2 as SVGAGI. This CDR3 is built from 13 residues. CDR3 nucleotide sequence: TGTGCCAGCAGTTTCGGTCTAAAAGAGACCCAGTACTTC. Translation gives CASSFGLKETQYF.

Ten or more counts support this clonotype. The chain carries TRBV28 and TRBJ1-1; the D is unclear. Looked up from germline, CDR1 is MDHEN and CDR2 is SYDVKM. The CDR3 loop spans 13 amino acids. Between the trimmed V and J ends, which lost 3 bases and 3 bases, there was a span of 8 bases. CDR3 nucleotide sequence: TGTGCCAGCAGTTTGTGGGATTACACTGAAGCTTTCTTT. Its protein is CASSLWDYTEAFF.

In this sample, this clonotype turned up many times. This chain uses TRBV15 with TRBJ2-2, with a weak D call TRBD2 (5 bases). Trimming took off 0 bases at V and 6 bases at J, with 8 bases between the two ends. Germline loops: CDR1 LNHNV, CDR2 YYDKDF (reference sequence). CDR3 length: 14 residues. For the CDR3, the DNA is TGTGCCACCAGCAGAGACACTAGTGCCGGGGAGCTGTTTTTT. Its translation is CATSRDTSAGELFF.

This clonotype was observed at least ten times. This rearrangement joins TRBV11-2 to TRBJ1-2; D not certain. Germline V gene lookup returns CDR1 SGHAT and CDR2 FQNNGV. Trimming stripped 5 bases from V and 1 base from J, with 14 bases between. The CDR3 contains 15 residues. The CDR3 nucleotides are TGTGCCAGCAGCACTAAGGGAGGGATTAACTATGGCTACACCTTC. Translating it yields CASSTKGGINYGYTF.

This clonotype was picked up a small number of times. This clone may be a read error of a much larger clone one base away. Since no conserved phenylalanine or tryptophan closes the CDR3, a read error is the likely cause. CDR3 in DNA: TGTGCCAGCAGCCGAGTCGAAAACATTCAGTACGTC. The encoded protein is CASSRVENIQYV. The chain carries TRBV6-4 and TRBJ2-4; unclear D gene. Germline CDR1 is MRHNA and CDR2 is SNTAGT. The germline V and J ends were trimmed by 6 bases and 5 bases, with 8 bases remaining between them. The CDR3 extends over 12 amino acids.

This clonotype was counted ten times or more. The chain recombines TRBV6-2 or TRBV6-3 with TRBJ1-5, with TRBD1 matching over 7 bases. The trim removed 4 bases at V and 5 bases at J, leaving 14 bases unmatched. This CDR3 has 17 residues. Looked up from germline, CDR1 is MNHEY and CDR2 is SVGEGT. The CDR3 bases are TGTGCCAGCAGTTCCGTATCCGGGACAGAGCCTTATCAGCCCCAGCATTTT. It codes for CASSSVSGTEPYQPQHF.

The genes are TRBV19 and TRBJ1-5; 9 nucleotides match TRBD1. Germline loops: CDR1 LNHDA, CDR2 SQIVND (reference sequence). CDR3 size: 17 residues. Trimming removed 5 bases from V and 2 bases from J; junction bases left unmatched: 10. CDR3 amino acids: CASSVPWGQGGNQPQHF. CDR3 bases: TGTGCCAGTAGTGTCCCTTGGGGACAGGGTGGCAATCAGCCCCAGCATTTT.

This clonotype was detected many times. The V call is TRBV29-1, the J call TRBJ1-6, with 8 bases identical to TRBD1. Germline V gives CDR1 SQVTM, CDR2 ANQGSEA. There are 13 residues in the CDR3. Trimming removed 6 bases from V and 10 bases from J; junction bases left unmatched: 8. CDR3 loop: CSVLGQGGSPLHF. CDR3 sequence (DNA): TGCAGCGTCCTAGGACAGGGAGGATCACCCCTCCACTTT.

Many counts were recorded for this clonotype. The CDR3 region has the DNA TGCGCCAGCAGCTGGGGGACAGGGGGGAGCACTGAAGCTTTCTTT. Residues: CASSWGTGGSTEAFF. The chain has TRBV5-1 and TRBJ1-1; TRBD1 agrees at 11 bases. V was pared by 3 bases and J by 4 bases, with 5 bases of the junction left unmatched. CDR1 and CDR2 from the germline V gene are SGHRS and YFSETQ. CDR3 length: 15 residues.

This chain connects TRBV28 to TRBJ1-2, with 8 bases aligning to TRBD1. The V and J ends lost 6 bases and 8 bases, in that order; junction bases with no gene match: 11. In germline, CDR1 is MDHEN, CDR2 SYDVKM. CDR3 length: 14 residues. CDR3 nucleotide sequence: TGTGCCAGCAGGGACGGACAGGGCGGTCGAGGCTACACCTTC. As protein: CASRDGQGGRGYTF.

DNA of the CDR3: TGTGCCAGCACCGAGGGGGGGGTCCTCCCAACCTACGAGCAGTACTTC. Protein product: CASTEGGVLPTYEQYF. V usage is TRBV2 and J usage is TRBJ2-7; D may be TRBD2 (7 bases). CDR1 is SNHLY, CDR2 FYNNEI, per germline. The V gene lost 7 bases and the J gene lost 2 bases, with 21 bases spanning the gap. The CDR3 length is 16 residues.

This clonotype came up many times. The chain recombines TRBV15 with TRBJ2-2; tentative D call: TRBD1 (5 bases). The CDR3 runs to 13 residues. The V end lost 5 bases, the J end lost 4 bases, and 8 bases lay between the germline ends. The germline V gene has CDR1 LNHNV and CDR2 YYDKDF (reference sequence). CDR3 bases: TGTGCCACCAGCCAGGGTGTCACCGGGGAGCTGTTTTTT. It encodes CATSQGVTGELFF.

This clonotype was detected many times. The chain joins TRBV27 to TRBJ1-2, with TRBD1 matching 7 bases. The junction had 11 bases not matched to a gene; V was cut back by 5 bases and J by 5 bases. The germline gives CDR1 MNHEY, CDR2 SMNVEV (reference sequence). This CDR3 has 15 residues. The CDR3 loop is CASSVRWDSPYGYTF. The CDR3 coding sequence is TGTGCCAGCAGTGTAAGGTGGGACAGTCCTTATGGCTACACCTTC.

The chain employs TRBV25-1 and TRBJ2-7; 10 bases agree with TRBD2. The CDR3 covers 18 residues. After removal of 5 bases from V and 3 bases from J, the junction contained 16 bases not matched to a gene. Germline assignment: CDR1 MGHDK and CDR2 SYGVNS. CDR3 bases: TGTGCCAGCAGTCATGGGTGGACTAGCGGAAATATAAACTACGAGCAGTACTTC. This encodes CASSHGWTSGNINYEQYF.

The V and J genes are TRBV6-5 and TRBJ2-7, with 7 positions matching TRBD1. Germline loops: CDR1 MNHEY, CDR2 SVGAGI. J gave up 6 bases and V 4 bases, and 6 bases lay outside the gene matches. The CDR3 covers 13 residues. The CDR3 sequence is CASSLTGSFEQYF. DNA for the CDR3: TGTGCCAGCAGTTTGACAGGGTCGTTCGAGCAGTACTTC.

This clonotype was found many times. The chain has TRBV20-1 and TRBJ1-6; D possibly corresponds to TRBD1 (5 bases). Trimming took off 3 bases at V and 9 bases at J, with 21 bases between the two ends. Looked up from germline, CDR1 is DFQATT and CDR2 is SNEGSKA (reference sequence). This CDR3 has 16 amino acids. CDR3 protein: CSASKARGPRGSPLHF. The CDR3 DNA reads as TGCAGTGCTAGTAAGGCTCGGGGCCCCCGTGGTTCACCCCTCCACTTT.